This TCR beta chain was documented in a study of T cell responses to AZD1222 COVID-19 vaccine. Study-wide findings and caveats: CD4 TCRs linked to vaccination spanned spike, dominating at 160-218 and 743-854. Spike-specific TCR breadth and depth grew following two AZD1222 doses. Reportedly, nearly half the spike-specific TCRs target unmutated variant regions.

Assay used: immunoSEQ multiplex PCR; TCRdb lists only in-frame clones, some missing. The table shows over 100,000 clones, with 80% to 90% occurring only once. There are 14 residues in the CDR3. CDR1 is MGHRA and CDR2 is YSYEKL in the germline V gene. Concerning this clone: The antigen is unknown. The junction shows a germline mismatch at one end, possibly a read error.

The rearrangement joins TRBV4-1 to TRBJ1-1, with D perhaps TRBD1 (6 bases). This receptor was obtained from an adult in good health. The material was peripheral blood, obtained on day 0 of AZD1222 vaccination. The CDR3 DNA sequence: TGCGCCAGTAGCCTGGACAGAGGAAACACTGAAGCTTTCTTT. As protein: CASSLDRGNTEAFF.